Each of the 9 T cell receptor beta chains below was sequenced from the same sample in a study of T cells in narcolepsy. The data were produced by immunoSEQ multiplex PCR, yet TCRdb's version contains in-frame clones alone and is incomplete. The sample consists of over 30,000 clones, about 90% of them appearing once. The material sequenced was CD45RA- memory CD4+ T cells from PBMCs. These TCRs come from a human donor with narcolepsy.

This chain connects TRBV11-2 to TRBJ2-7, with no clear D. Germline V gives CDR1 SGHAT, CDR2 FQNNGV. CDR3 length equals 13 residues. The V and J ends lost 1 base and 3 bases respectively, with 7 bases between them. CDR3 nucleotide sequence: TGTGCCAGCAGCTTAGGGCAGCTCTACGAGCAGTACTTC. Amino acids: CASSLGQLYEQYF.

The rearrangement joins TRBV4-2 to TRBJ2-5; a weak D match, TRBD2 (6 bases). The CDR3 is 15 residues long. The germline gives CDR1 LGHNA, CDR2 YNFKEQ. V dropped 2 bases and J dropped 1 base, with 11 bases sitting between them. CDR3 sequence (DNA): TGTGCCAGCAGCCAACCCGGGACTGCCCAAGAGACCCAGTACTTC. As protein: CASSQPGTAQETQYF.

The rearrangement joins TRBV4-1 to TRBJ2-7, with 9 bases matching TRBD1. In germline, CDR1 is MGHRA, CDR2 YSYEKL. The J segment lost 2 bases and the V segment lost 1 base, leaving 12 bases of the junction unmatched. The CDR3 is made up of 18 amino acids. In DNA form, the CDR3 reads TGCGCCAGCAGCCAAGGATCGGGACAGGGTGTATACGCCTACGAGCAGTACTTC. Its translation is CASSQGSGQGVYAYEQYF.

The CDR3 spells CASSVGLSGSSYNEQFF. CDR3 bases: TGTGCCAGCAGCGTAGGGCTCAGCGGGAGCTCCTACAATGAGCAGTTCTTC. The chain uses TRBV9 and TRBJ2-1; 8 nucleotides agree with TRBD2. Germline CDR1 is SGDLS and CDR2 is YYNGEE. The CDR3 is 17 residues long. The ends lost 0 bases at V and 0 bases at J; junction bases unmatched: 5.

This clone was seen a single time. The rearrangement joins TRBV28 to TRBJ1-4, with 9 bases matching TRBD1. The junction had 7 bases not matched to a gene; V was cut back by 9 bases and J by 5 bases. Germline lookup yields CDR1 MDHEN and CDR2 SYDVKM. This CDR3 has 14 residues. For the CDR3, the DNA is TGTGCCAGTTCGATGGGGACAGGGAATGAAAAACTGTTTTTT. Translated: CASSMGTGNEKLFF.

The J gene is TRBJ2-1, the V gene TRBV9; D gene uncertain. Between the trimmed V and J ends, which lost 3 bases and 6 bases, there was a span of 13 bases. Germline CDR1 and CDR2: SGDLS and YYNGEE. The CDR3 contains 14 residues. This CDR3 reads CASSGKGDINEQFF. CDR3 coding DNA: TGTGCCAGCAGCGGAAAAGGCGACATCAATGAGCAGTTCTTC.

The chain is built from TRBV5-1 and TRBJ1-2, with TRBD1 matching over 9 bases. The V and J ends lost 0 bases and 8 bases, in that order; junction bases with no gene match: 8. CDR3 size: 15 residues. Per germline, CDR1 SGHRS and CDR2 YFSETQ. CDR3 loop: CASSLAGTGSWGYTF. The CDR3 DNA follows: TGCGCCAGCAGCTTGGCCGGGACAGGGAGTTGGGGCTACACCTTC.

The J gene is TRBJ2-1, the V gene TRBV11-2; 10 positions match TRBD2. The CDR3 contains 14 residues. J lost 16 bases, V lost 3 bases, and 12 bases had no gene match. The germline gives CDR1 SGHAT, CDR2 FQNNGV. Written as DNA, the CDR3 is TGTGCCAGCAGCTTCCGGCAAGCGGGAGGGCCCCGCTTCTTC. Protein product: CASSFRQAGGPRFF.

This clone has only a few counts. This chain uses TRBV28 with TRBJ2-5; 8 bases fit TRBD2. From germline, CDR1 is MDHEN and CDR2 SYDVKM. The CDR3 contains 15 residues. Germline trimming cut 1 base from V and 6 bases from J; bases unmatched to any gene: 7. CDR3 protein: CASSLSGGGLKTQYF. Here the CDR3 DNA reads TGTGCCAGCAGTTTATCGGGGGGGGGCTTAAAGACCCAGTACTTC.